This T cell receptor beta chain came from a study of blood T cell repertoires in COVID-19. Per germline, CDR1 SGHKS and CDR2 YYEKEE (reference sequence). V was cut by 7 bases and J by 4 bases, with 18 bases left in between. CDR3 length equals 14 residues. The assay was immunoSEQ multiplex PCR, and TCRdb's table has in-frame clones only and misses some. The repertoire consists of more than 200,000 clones, with around 84% occurring once and the leading ten covering more than 1.5%. The V gene is TRBV5-5, the J gene TRBJ2-7, with D maybe TRBD2 (5 bases). Material for sequencing was PBMCs or T cells enriched from blood (not recorded which). The sequence came from a man aged 40-49 years who had recovered from COVID-19. DNA of the CDR3: TGTGCCAGCCGGGTCGGAGGTCCGCTTTACGAGCAGTACTTC. This codes for CASRVGGPLYEQYF.